The 6 T cell receptor beta chains in this list originate from one sample, sequenced in a study of T cells in Graves' hyperthyroidism and ophthalmopathy. RNA transcripts gave rise to amplified TCR beta CDR3 regions. The TCR CDR3 was amplified in a first-round RT-PCR using the HTBI primer set. Via MiXCR, TCRdb re-called the multiplex PCR reads, giving one row per CDR3 protein. The profile shows hundreds of thousands of distinct CDR3 sequences, about 20% of them singletons. Sequences were obtained from blood. The source of these receptors is a man under 40 with Graves' ophthalmopathy.

This chain uses TRBV5-6 with TRBJ2-7; no reliable D call. This CDR3 region has 14 residues. The V end lost 0 bases, the J end lost 2 bases, and 9 bases lay between the germline ends. Per germline, CDR1 SGHDT and CDR2 YYEEEE. The CDR3 loop is CASSLVTQPYEQYF. As DNA, the CDR3 is TGTGCCAGCAGCTTGGTTACTCAACCCTACGAGCAGTACTTC. The full variable domain, its missing parts supplied by reference TRBV5-6 and TRBJ2-7, is DAGVTQSPTHLIKTRGQQVTLRCSPKSGHDTVSWYQQALGQGPQFIFQYYEEEERQRGNFPDRFSGHQFPNYSSELNVNALLLGDSALYLCASSLVTQPYEQYFGPGTRLTVT.

The chain recombines TRBV20-1 with TRBJ1-1; D gene unclear. V was trimmed by 2 bases and J by 5 bases, leaving 9 bases between them. This CDR3 contains 12 residues. Germline V gene data show CDR1 as DFQATT and CDR2 as SNEGSKA (reference sequence). In nucleotides, the CDR3 is TGCAGTGCTAGACGGCGGGAAACTGAAGCTTTCTTT. This gives the protein CSARRRETEAFF.

This clonotype was detected ten times or more. V is TRBV5-1 and J is TRBJ2-1; 9 bases match TRBD1. CDR1 and CDR2 (germline): SGHRS, YFSETQ. The CDR3 has 14 residues. J gave up 6 bases and V 2 bases, and 3 bases lay outside the gene matches. The CDR3 reads CASSLNRGPNEQFF. DNA for the CDR3: TGCGCCAGCAGCTTAAACAGGGGGCCCAATGAGCAGTTCTTC.

The rearrangement joins TRBV7-2 to TRBJ2-5; 7 bases agree with TRBD1. This CDR3 has 16 residues. Germline lookup yields CDR1 SGHTA and CDR2 FQGNSA. The V segment lost 1 base and the J segment 5 bases; nucleotides outside the gene matches: 10. Here the CDR3 reads CASSLGLQGWFETQYF. Here the CDR3 DNA reads TGTGCCAGCAGCTTAGGTCTACAGGGGTGGTTCGAGACCCAGTACTTC. Full variable domain (remainder filled in from reference TRBV7-2 and TRBJ2-5): GAGVSQSPSNKVTEKGKDVELRCDPISGHTALYWYRQSLGQGLEFLIYFQGNSAPDKSGLPSDRFSAERTGGSVSTLTIQRTQQEDSAVYLCASSLGLQGWFETQYFGPGTRLLVL.

This clonotype was seen at least ten times. This chain connects TRBV27 to TRBJ1-1; weak D call: TRBD1 (5 bases). Trimming removed 7 bases from V and 2 bases from J, with 20 bases in between. The length of the CDR3 is 16 residues. Germline CDR1 and CDR2: MNHEY and SMNVEV (reference sequence). The CDR3 nucleotides read TGTGCCAGCATCCAGAGGCGGGGACGGGAAAACACTGAAGCTTTCTTT. Protein product: CASIQRRGRENTEAFF.

This clonotype was observed a few times. The chain recombines TRBV24-1 with TRBJ1-5; D is unclear. Trimming left V 12 bases short and J 5 bases short, with 13 bases between. The CDR3 extends over 12 amino acids. The V gene's germline CDR1 is KGHDR and CDR2 SFDVKD. This chain's CDR3 is CAPYRVDQPQHF. In nucleotides, the CDR3 is TGTGCCCCTTATAGGGTCGATCAGCCCCAGCATTTT.